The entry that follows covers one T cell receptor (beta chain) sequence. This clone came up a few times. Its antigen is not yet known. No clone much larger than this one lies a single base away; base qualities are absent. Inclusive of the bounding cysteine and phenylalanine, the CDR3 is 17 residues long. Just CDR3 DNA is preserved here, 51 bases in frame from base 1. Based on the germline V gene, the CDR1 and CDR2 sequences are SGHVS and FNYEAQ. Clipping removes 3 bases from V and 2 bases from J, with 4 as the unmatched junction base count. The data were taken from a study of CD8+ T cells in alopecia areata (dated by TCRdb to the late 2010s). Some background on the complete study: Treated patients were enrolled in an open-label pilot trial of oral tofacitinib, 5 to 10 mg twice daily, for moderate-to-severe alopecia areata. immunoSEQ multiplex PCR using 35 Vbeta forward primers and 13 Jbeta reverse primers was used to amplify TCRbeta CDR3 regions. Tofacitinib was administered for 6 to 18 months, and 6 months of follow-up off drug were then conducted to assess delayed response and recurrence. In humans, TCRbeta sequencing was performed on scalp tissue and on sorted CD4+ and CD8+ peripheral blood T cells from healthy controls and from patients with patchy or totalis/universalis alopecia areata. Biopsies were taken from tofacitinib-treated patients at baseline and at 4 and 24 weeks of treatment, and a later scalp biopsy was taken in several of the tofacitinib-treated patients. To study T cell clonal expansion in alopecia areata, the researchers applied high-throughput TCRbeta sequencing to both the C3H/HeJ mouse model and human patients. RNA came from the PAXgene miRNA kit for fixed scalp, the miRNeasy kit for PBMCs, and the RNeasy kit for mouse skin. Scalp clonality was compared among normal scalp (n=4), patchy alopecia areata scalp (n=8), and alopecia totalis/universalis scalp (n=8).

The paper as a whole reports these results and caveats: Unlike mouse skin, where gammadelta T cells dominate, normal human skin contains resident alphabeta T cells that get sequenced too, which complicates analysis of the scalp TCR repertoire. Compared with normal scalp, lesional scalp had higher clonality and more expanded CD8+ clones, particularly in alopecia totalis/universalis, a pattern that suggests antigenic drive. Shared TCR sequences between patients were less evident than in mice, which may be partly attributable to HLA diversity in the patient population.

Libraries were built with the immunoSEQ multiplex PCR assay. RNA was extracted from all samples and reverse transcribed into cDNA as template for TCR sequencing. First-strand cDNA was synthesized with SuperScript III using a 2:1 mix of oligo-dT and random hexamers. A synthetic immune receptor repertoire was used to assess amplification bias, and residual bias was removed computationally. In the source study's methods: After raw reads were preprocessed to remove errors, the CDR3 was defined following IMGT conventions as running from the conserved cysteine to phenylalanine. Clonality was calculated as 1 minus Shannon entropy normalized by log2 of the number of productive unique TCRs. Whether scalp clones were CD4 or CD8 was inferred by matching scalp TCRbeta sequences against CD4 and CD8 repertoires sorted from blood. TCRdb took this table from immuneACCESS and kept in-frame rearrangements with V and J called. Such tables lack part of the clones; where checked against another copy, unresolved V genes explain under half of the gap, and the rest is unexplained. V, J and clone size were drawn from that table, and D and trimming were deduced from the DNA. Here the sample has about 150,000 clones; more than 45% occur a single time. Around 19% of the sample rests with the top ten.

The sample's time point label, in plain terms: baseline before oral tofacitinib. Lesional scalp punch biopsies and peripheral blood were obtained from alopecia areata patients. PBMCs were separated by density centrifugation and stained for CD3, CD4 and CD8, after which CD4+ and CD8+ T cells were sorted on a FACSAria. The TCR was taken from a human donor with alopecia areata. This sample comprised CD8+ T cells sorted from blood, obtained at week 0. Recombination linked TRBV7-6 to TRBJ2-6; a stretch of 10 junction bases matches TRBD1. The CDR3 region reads CASSFTGQGAGANVLTF. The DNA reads TGTGCCAGCAGCTTTACTGGACAGGGGGCTGGGGCCAACGTCCTGACTTTC.